This TCR beta chain is from a study of cytotoxic CD8 clonotypes in ibrutinib-treated CLL. Study overall: Response sampling occurred after a median around 12 months of treatment (range 6 to 36). Sample averages reached about 250,000 productive templates and some 94,000 productive rearrangements. Study conclusions and caveats: Treatment saw public clonotypes, which were uncommon, either contract or stay stable. Clonality was higher at baseline than in age-matched healthy donors and tracked circulating CD8+ T-cell counts.

Sequencing was performed with immunoSEQ multiplex PCR; in TCRdb, only in-frame clones are kept and a portion is missing. The repertoire includes 110,000 to 150,000 clones, about 78% of them detected once, and about 4.7% sits in the top ten. This clone was detected only once. Antigen specificity is unknown. The CDR3 spans 14 residues. V lost 4 bases to trimming and J lost 3 bases; unmatched junction nucleotides: 7. Germline V gene data show CDR1 as SGHNT and CDR2 as YYREEE (reference sequence). The genes are TRBV5-4 and TRBJ2-7; TRBD1 matches 7 bases. This clonotype was sampled from a human donor with chronic lymphocytic leukemia. The sample was PBMCs, taken after 24 months of ibrutinib treatment. The CDR3 region is CASSTPGQFYEQYF. CDR3 nucleotide sequence: TGTGCCAGCAGCACCCCGGGACAGTTCTACGAGCAGTACTTC.